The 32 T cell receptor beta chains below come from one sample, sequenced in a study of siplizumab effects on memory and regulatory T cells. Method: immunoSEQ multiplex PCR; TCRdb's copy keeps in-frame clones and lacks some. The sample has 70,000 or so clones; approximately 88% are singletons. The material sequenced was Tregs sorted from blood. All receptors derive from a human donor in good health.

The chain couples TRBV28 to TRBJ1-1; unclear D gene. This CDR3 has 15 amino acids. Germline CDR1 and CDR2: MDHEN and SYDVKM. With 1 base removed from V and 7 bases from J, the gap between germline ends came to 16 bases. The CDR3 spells CASSLFGVEGNEAFF. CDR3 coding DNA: TGTGCCAGCAGTTTATTCGGGGTAGAGGGCAATGAAGCTTTCTTT.

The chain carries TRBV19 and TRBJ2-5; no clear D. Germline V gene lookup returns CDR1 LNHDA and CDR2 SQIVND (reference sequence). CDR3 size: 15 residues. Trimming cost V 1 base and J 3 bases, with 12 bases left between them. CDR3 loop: CASSIGTLIKETQYF. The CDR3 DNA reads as TGTGCCAGTAGTATAGGTACTTTAATTAAAGAGACCCAGTACTTC. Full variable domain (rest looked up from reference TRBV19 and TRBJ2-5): DGGITQSPKYLFRKEGQNVTLSCEQNLNHDAMYWYRQDPGQGLRLIYYSQIVNDFQKGDIAEGYSVSREKKESFPLTVTSAQKNPTAFYLCASSIGTLIKETQYFGPGTRLLVL.

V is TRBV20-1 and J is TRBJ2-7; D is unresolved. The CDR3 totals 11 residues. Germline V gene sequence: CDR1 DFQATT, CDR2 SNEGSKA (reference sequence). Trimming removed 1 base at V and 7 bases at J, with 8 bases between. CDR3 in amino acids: CSARGKWEQYF. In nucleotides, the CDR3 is TGCAGTGCTAGAGGAAAATGGGAGCAGTACTTC.

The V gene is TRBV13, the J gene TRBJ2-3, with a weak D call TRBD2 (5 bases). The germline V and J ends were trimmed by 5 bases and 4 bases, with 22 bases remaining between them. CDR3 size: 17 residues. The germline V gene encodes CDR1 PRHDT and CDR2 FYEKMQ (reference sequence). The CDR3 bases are TGTGCCAGCAGCCACTACCCCGTGAGCGGTGTTGCAGATACGCAGTATTTT. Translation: CASSHYPVSGVADTQYF.

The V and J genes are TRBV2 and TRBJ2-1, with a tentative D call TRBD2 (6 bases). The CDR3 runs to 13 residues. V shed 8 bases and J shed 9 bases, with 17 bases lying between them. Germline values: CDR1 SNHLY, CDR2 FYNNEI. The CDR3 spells CASSRDHGGEQFF. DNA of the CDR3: TGTGCCAGCTCCCGGGACCACGGGGGTGAGCAGTTCTTC.

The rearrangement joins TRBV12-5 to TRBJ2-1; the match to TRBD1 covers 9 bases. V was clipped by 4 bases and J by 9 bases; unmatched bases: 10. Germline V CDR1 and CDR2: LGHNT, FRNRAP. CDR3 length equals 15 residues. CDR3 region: CASGWTGTGSLEQFF. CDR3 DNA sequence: TGTGCTAGTGGTTGGACCGGGACAGGGAGCCTTGAGCAGTTCTTC.

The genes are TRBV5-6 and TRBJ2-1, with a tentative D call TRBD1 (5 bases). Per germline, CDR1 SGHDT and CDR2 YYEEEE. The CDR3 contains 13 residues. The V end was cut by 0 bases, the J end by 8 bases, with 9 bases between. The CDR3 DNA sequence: TGTGCCAGCAGCTTGGATCAGGGTGATGAGCAGTTCTTC. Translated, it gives CASSLDQGDEQFF. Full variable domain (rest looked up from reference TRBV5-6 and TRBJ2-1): DAGVTQSPTHLIKTRGQQVTLRCSPKSGHDTVSWYQQALGQGPQFIFQYYEEEERQRGNFPDRFSGHQFPNYSSELNVNALLLGDSALYLCASSLDQGDEQFFGPGTRLTVL.

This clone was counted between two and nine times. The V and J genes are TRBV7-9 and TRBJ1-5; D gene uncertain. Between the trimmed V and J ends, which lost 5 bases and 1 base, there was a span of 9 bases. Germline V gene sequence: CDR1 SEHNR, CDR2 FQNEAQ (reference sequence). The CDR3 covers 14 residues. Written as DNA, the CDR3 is TGTGCCAGCAGCCGAGCAGTGAGCAATCAGCCCCAGCATTTT. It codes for CASSRAVSNQPQHF.

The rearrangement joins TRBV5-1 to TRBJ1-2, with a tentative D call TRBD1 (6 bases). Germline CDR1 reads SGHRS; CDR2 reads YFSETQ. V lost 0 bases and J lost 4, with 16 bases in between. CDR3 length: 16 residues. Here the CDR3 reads CASSLGGRGQSYGYTF. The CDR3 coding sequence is TGCGCCAGCAGCTTGGGGGGCCGGGGGCAGAGCTATGGCTACACCTTC.

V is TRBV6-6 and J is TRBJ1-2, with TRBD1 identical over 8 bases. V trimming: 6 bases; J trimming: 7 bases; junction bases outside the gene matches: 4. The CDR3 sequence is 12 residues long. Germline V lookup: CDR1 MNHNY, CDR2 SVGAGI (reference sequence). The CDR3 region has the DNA TGTGCCAGCAGAGGACAGGGAGGTGGCTACACCTTC. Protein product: CASRGQGGGYTF.

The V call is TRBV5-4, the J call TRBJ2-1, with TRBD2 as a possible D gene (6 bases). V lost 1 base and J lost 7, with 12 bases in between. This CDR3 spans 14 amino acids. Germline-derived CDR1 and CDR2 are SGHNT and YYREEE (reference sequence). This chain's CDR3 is CASSLPGAQNEQFF. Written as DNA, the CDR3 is TGTGCCAGCAGCTTGCCGGGAGCTCAGAATGAGCAGTTCTTC.

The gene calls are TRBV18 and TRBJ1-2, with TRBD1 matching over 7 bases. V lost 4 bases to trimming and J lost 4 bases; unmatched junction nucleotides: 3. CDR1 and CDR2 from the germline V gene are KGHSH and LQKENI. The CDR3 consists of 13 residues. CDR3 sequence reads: CASSLGTAYGYTF. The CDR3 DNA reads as TGTGCCAGCTCACTCGGGACAGCCTATGGCTACACCTTC.

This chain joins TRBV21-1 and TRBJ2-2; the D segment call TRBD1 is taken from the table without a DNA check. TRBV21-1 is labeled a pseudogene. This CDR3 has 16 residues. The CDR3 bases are TGTGCCAGCAGCAGCCGTGGGACAGATAACACCGGGGAGCTGTTTTTT. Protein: CASSSRGTDNTGELFF.

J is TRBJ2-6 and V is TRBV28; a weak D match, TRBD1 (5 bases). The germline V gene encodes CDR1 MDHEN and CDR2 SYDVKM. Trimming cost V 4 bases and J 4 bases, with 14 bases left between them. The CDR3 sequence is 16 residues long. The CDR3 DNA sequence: TGTGCCAGCAGTTCCGTAGGGGTCGCGGGGGCCAACGTCCTGACTTTC. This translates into CASSSVGVAGANVLTF. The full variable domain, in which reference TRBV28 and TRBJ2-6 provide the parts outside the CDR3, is DVKVTQSSRYLVKRTGEKVFLECVQDMDHENMFWYRQDPGLGLRLIYFSYDVKMKEKGDIPEGYSVSREKKERFSLILESASTNQTSMYLCASSSVGVAGANVLTFGAGSRLTVL.

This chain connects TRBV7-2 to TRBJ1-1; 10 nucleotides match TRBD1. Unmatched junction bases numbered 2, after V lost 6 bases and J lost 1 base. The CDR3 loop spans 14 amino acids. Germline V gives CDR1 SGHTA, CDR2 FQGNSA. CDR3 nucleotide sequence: TGTGCCAGCAGACGACAGGGGGCGAACACTGAAGCTTTCTTT. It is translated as CASRRQGANTEAFF.

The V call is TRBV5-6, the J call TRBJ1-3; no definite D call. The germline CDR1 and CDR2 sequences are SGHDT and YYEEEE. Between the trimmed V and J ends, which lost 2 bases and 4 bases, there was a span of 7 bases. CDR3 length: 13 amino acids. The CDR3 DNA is TGTGCCAGCAGCTTTCTCAGGGGAAACACCATATATTTT. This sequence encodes CASSFLRGNTIYF.

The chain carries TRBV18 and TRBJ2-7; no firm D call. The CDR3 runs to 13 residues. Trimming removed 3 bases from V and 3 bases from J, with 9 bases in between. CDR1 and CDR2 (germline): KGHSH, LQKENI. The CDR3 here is CASSPRTVYEQYF. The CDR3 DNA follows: TGTGCCAGCTCACCCCGGACGGTCTACGAGCAGTACTTC. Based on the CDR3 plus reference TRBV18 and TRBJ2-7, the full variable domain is NAGVMQNPRHLVRRRGQEARLRCSPMKGHSHVYWYRQLPEEGLKFMVYLQKENIIDESGMPKERFSAEFPKEGPSILRIQQVVRGDSAAYFCASSPRTVYEQYFGPGTRLTVT.

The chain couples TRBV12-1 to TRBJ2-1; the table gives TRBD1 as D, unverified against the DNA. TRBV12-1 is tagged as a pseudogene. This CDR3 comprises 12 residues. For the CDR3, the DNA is TGTGCCAGCAGCCTACAGGGTCCCGAGCAGTTCTTC. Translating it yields CASSLQGPEQFF.

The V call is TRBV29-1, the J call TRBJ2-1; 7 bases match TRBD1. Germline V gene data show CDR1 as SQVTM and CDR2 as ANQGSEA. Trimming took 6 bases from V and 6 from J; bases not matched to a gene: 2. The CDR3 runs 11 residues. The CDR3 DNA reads TGCAGCGTAGGACAGGCCAATGAGCAGTTCTTC. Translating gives CSVGQANEQFF.

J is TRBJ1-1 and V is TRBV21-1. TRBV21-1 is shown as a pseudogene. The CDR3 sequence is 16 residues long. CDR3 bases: TGTGCCAGCAGACGTCTTCTAGCTACACAACGCACTGAAGCTTTCTTT. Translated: CASRRLLATQRTEAFF.

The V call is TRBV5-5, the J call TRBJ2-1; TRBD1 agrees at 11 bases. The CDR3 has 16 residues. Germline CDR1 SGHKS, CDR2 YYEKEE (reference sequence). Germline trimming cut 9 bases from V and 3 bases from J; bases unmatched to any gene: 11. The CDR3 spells CATSKYGTGGYNEQFF. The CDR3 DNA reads TGTGCCACCAGTAAATATGGGACAGGGGGCTACAATGAGCAGTTCTTC.

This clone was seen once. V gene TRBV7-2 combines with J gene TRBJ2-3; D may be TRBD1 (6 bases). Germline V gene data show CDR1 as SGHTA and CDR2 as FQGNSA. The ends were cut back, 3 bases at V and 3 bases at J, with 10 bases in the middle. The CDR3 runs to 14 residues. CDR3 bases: TGTGCCAGCAGCTTCTACACAGGGACAGATACGCAGTATTTT. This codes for CASSFYTGTDTQYF. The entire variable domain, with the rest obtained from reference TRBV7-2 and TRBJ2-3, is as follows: GAGVSQSPSNKVTEKGKDVELRCDPISGHTALYWYRQSLGQGLEFLIYFQGNSAPDKSGLPSDRFSAERTGGSVSTLTIQRTQQEDSAVYLCASSFYTGTDTQYFGPGTRLTVL.

CDR3 protein: CASSIGGPGTEAFF. The CDR3 DNA reads as TGTGCCAGTAGTATAGGGGGGCCGGGCACTGAAGCTTTCTTT. V is TRBV19 and J is TRBJ1-1; D may be TRBD1 (6 bases). Trimming shortened V by 1 base and J by 4 bases, and 10 bases separated the two germline ends. This CDR3 is 14 amino acids long. Germline CDR1 and CDR2: LNHDA and SQIVND (reference sequence).

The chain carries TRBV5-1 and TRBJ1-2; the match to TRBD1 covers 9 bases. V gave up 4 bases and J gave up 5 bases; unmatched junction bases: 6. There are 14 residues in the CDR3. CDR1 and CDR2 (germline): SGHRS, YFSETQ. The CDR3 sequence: CASSPPGTGYGYTF. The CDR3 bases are TGCGCCAGCAGCCCCCCCGGGACAGGGTATGGCTACACCTTC.

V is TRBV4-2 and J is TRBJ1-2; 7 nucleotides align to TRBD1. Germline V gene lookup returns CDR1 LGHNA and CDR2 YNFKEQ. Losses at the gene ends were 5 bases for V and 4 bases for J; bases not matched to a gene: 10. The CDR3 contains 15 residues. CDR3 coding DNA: TGTGCCAGCAGCTCAGCCCCCGGGACAGTCTATGGCTACACCTTC. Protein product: CASSSAPGTVYGYTF.

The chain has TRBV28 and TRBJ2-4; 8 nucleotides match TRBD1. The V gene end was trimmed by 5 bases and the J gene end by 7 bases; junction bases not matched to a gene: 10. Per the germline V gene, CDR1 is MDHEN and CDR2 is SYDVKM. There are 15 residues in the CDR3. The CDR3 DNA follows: TGTGCCAGCAGTCCAAACACAGGGGGGTTGAACATTCAGTACTTC. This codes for CASSPNTGGLNIQYF. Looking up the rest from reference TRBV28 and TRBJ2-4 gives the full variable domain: DVKVTQSSRYLVKRTGEKVFLECVQDMDHENMFWYRQDPGLGLRLIYFSYDVKMKEKGDIPEGYSVSREKKERFSLILESASTNQTSMYLCASSPNTGGLNIQYFGAGTRLSVL.

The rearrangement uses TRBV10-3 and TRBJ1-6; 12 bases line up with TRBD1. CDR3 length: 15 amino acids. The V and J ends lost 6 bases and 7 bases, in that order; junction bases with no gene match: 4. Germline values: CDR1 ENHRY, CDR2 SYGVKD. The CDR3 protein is CAIRGTGGENSPLHF. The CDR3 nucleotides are TGTGCCATCAGAGGGACAGGGGGCGAAAATTCACCCCTCCACTTT.

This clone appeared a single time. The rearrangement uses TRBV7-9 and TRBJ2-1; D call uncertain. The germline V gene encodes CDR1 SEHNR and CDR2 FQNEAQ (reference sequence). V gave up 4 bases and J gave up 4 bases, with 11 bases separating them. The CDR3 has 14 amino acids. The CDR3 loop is CASSSESYYNEQFF. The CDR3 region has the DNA TGTGCCAGCAGCTCCGAAAGTTATTACAATGAGCAGTTCTTC. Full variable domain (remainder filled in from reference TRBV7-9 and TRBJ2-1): DTGVSQNPRHKITKRGQNVTFRCDPISEHNRLYWYRQTLGQGPEFLTYFQNEAQLEKSRLLSDRFSAERPKGSFSTLEIQRTEQGDSAMYLCASSSESYYNEQFFGPGTRLTVL.

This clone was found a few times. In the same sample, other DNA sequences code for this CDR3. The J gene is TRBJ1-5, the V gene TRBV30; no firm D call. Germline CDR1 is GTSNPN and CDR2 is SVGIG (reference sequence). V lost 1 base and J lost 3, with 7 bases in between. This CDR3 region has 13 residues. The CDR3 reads CAWSGGSNQPQHF. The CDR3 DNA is TGTGCCTGGAGTGGGGGTTCCAATCAGCCCCAGCATTTT.

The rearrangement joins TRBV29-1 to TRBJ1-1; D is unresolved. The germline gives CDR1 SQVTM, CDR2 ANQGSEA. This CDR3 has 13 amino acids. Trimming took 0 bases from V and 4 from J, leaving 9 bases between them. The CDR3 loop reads CSVEDRAGTEAFF. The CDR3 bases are TGCAGCGTTGAAGATAGGGCAGGCACTGAAGCTTTCTTT.

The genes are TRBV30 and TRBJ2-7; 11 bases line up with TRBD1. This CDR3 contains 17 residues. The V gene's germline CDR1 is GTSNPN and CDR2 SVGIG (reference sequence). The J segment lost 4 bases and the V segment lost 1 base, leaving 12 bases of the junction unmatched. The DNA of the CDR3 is TGTGCCTGGAGTGCTCTTCCGCGGCGGGACAGGGGGTACGAGCAGTACTTC. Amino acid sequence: CAWSALPRRDRGYEQYF.

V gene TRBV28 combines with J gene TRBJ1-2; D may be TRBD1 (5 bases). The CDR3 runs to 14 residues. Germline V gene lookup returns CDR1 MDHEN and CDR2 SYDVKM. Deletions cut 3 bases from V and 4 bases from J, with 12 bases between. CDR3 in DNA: TGTGCCAGCAGTTTGGGGCGAGGGTTCTATGGCTACACCTTC. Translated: CASSLGRGFYGYTF.